The clone carrying this T cell receptor beta chain was seen at least ten times. Its antigen is not identified. These data originate in a study of early T cells in non-severe SARS-CoV-2 infection. Study-level results: Clonotype matching in VDJdb favored anti-spike CD8 responses and did not capture private and CD4 specificities.

Attached unique molecular identifiers marked individual cDNA molecules. TCRdb called the 5' RACE reads again in MiXCR, with one record for every CDR3 protein. Of tens of thousands of distinct CDR3 sequences listed, about 5.7% were seen once; the top ten hold around 26%. The receptor was derived from an adult who was a healthcare worker with PCR-confirmed SARS-CoV-2 infection or an uninfected control (not recorded which). The specimen was whole blood.

The chain's CDR3 is CASSWGGPGSYTGELFF. For the CDR3, the DNA is TGTGCCAGCAGCTGGGGGGGCCCCGGGAGTTACACCGGGGAGCTGTTTTTT. This chain links TRBV7-2 with TRBJ2-2, with D perhaps TRBD2 (7 bases). The CDR3 is 17 amino acids. The V gene lost 4 bases and the J gene lost 3 bases, with 18 bases spanning the gap. Germline loops: CDR1 SGHTA, CDR2 FQGNSA.